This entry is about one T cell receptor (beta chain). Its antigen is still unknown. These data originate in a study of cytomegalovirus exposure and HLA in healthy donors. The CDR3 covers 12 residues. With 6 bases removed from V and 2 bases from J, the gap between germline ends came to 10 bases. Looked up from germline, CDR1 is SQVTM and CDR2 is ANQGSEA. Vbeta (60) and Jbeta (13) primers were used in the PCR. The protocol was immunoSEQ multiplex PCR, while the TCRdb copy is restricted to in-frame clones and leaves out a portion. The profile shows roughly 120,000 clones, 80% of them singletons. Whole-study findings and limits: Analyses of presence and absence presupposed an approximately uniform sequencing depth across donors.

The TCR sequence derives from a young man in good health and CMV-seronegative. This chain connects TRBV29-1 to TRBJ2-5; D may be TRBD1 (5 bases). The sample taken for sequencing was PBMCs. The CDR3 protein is CSVWGRQETQYF. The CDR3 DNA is TGCAGCGTCTGGGGCAGACAAGAGACCCAGTACTTC.